The 22 T cell receptor beta chains below come from one sample, sequenced in a study of blood T cells in healthy people across ages. The authors ran a second PCR of 7 to 11 cycles using a sample-barcoded 5' primer and a J-beta primer mix. TCRdb recomputed calls from the 5' RACE reads with MiXCR, one row per CDR3 protein. The sample contains around 870,000 distinct CDR3 sequences, around 28% of which appear only once. The specimen was blood. The receptors stem from an elderly woman in good health.

The chain is built from TRBV6-2 or TRBV6-3 and TRBJ2-2; TRBD1 aligns across 8 bases. This CDR3 has 15 residues. V lost 5 bases to trimming and J lost 6 bases; unmatched junction nucleotides: 8. Germline CDR1 and CDR2: MNHEY and SVGEGT. CDR3 residues: CASSPGTGFPGELFF. CDR3 DNA: TGTGCCAGCAGTCCCGGGACAGGATTTCCCGGGGAGCTGTTTTTT.

The gene calls are TRBV6-2 or TRBV6-3 and TRBJ2-1, with TRBD2 matching 13 bases. V shed 5 bases and J 13 bases; nucleotides not matched to a gene: 17. This CDR3 has 17 amino acids. Germline V CDR1 and CDR2: MNHEY, SVGEGT. CDR3 DNA: TGTGCCAGCAGTCGGGGGGGACTAGCGGGAAACAGGGAGACCCAGTTCTTC. Translated: CASSRGGLAGNRETQFF.

This chain connects TRBV13 to TRBJ2-3, with D perhaps being TRBD1 or TRBD2 (5 bases each). V dropped 5 bases and J dropped 0 bases, with 18 bases sitting between them. This CDR3 has 17 amino acids. CDR1 and CDR2 from the germline V gene are PRHDT and FYEKMQ (reference sequence). CDR3 DNA: TGTGCCAGCAGCCCCCTATGGGGGTCAGCTAGCACAGATACGCAGTATTTT. Translated, it gives CASSPLWGSASTDTQYF.

This clonotype was recorded many times. This chain uses TRBV29-1 with TRBJ2-5, with 9 bases matching TRBD2. The germline gives CDR1 SQVTM, CDR2 ANQGSEA. The CDR3 extends over 17 amino acids. Trimming removed 6 bases from V and 5 bases from J; junction bases left unmatched: 19. The DNA for the CDR3 is TGCAGCGTGATGGGGTTGGTAAAGCGGGAGGCTAGGGAGACCCAGTACTTC. As protein: CSVMGLVKREARETQYF.

This clonotype was found many times. V gene TRBV5-1 combines with J gene TRBJ2-5; 14 bases are a match to TRBD2. V dropped 4 bases and J dropped 3; count of bases not matched to a gene: 5. The CDR3 covers 16 residues. Germline values: CDR1 SGHRS, CDR2 YFSETQ. The CDR3: CASSPGTSGGKETQYF. The CDR3 DNA follows: TGCGCCAGCAGCCCAGGGACTAGCGGGGGCAAAGAGACCCAGTACTTC.

This clonotype turned up a few times. Germline and junction disagree at one end, which may indicate a read error. The chain links TRBV20-1 to TRBJ1-5; D perhaps matches TRBD1 (5 bases). CDR1 is DFQATT, CDR2 SNEGSKA, per germline (reference sequence). The CDR3 has 14 amino acids. CDR3 sequence reads: CSVRRTSGYQPQHF. The CDR3, as DNA: TGCAGTGTTAGAAGAACGTCAGGGTATCAGCCCCAGCATTTT.

In the case of this clonotype: A read error may be the cause here, since a much bigger clone is one base away. The V call is TRBV6-5, the J call TRBJ1-2; D is ambiguous. The CDR3 totals 14 residues. Germline lookup yields CDR1 MNHEY and CDR2 SVGAGI. This CDR3 reads CASSYSAAPYDYTF. For the CDR3, the DNA is TGTGCCAGCAGTTACTCCGCAGCACCCTATGACTACACCTTC.

The chain uses TRBV4-3 and TRBJ1-4; D might be TRBD1 (6 bases). The germline V gene has CDR1 LGHNA and CDR2 YSLEER. V lost 4 bases and J lost 5, with 14 bases in between. CDR3 length: 15 residues. The CDR3 sequence is CASSLEGGPNEKLFF. CDR3 coding DNA: TGCGCCAGCAGCCTTGAGGGGGGCCCAAATGAAAAACTGTTTTTT.

This clonotype was counted at least ten times. CDR3: CASSMGQGGEQYF. Written as DNA, the CDR3 is TGCGCCAGCAGTATGGGACAGGGGGGCGAGCAGTACTTC. This rearrangement joins TRBV5-1 to TRBJ2-7; 11 nucleotides align to TRBD1. V trimming: 5 bases; J trimming: 6 bases; junction bases outside the gene matches: 4. Germline V CDR1 and CDR2: SGHRS, YFSETQ. The CDR3 extends over 13 amino acids. The variable domain in full, with the rest retrieved from reference TRBV5-1 and TRBJ2-7, is KAGVTQTPRYLIKTRGQQVTLSCSPISGHRSVSWYQQTPGQGLQFLFEYFSETQRNKGNFPGRFSGRQFSNSRSEMNVSTLELGDSALYLCASSMGQGGEQYFGPGTRLTVT.

Remarks on this clonotype: Possible read error: a much larger clone is one base away. The CDR3 DNA is TGTGCCAGCAGCTTTGGTACAGTTCTTGATGAGCAGTTCTTC. It codes for CASSFGTVLDEQFF. The chain has TRBV7-2 and TRBJ2-1; no firm D call. V was cut by 3 bases and J by 8 bases, with 14 bases left in between. Germline V CDR1 and CDR2: SGHTA, FQGNSA. The CDR3 spans 14 residues.

This clonotype was detected ten times or more. The rearrangement uses TRBV18 and TRBJ1-2, with no clear D. There are 13 residues in the CDR3. V was shortened by 3 bases and J by 8 bases, with 13 bases between the two germline ends. Germline lookup yields CDR1 KGHSH and CDR2 LQKENI. The CDR3 bases are TGTGCCAGCTCACCGCTCGGAAGGGAAGGCTACACCTTC. It translates to CASSPLGREGYTF.

This clonotype was seen only a few times. V is TRBV29-1 and J is TRBJ2-6, with 9 bases aligning to TRBD1. CDR1 and CDR2 (germline): SQVTM, ANQGSEA. The CDR3 totals 16 residues. V was pared by 4 bases and J by 4 bases, with 8 bases of the junction left unmatched. In nucleotides, the CDR3 is TGCAGCGTTGTTTGGGACAGGGTTACCGGGGCCAACGTCCTGACTTTC. Its translation: CSVVWDRVTGANVLTF.

The table lists this clonotype with many counts. In DNA, the CDR3 is TGCGCCAGCAGCCGGACTAGCGGGGGGAGTGCAGATACGCAGTATTTT. Residues: CASSRTSGGSADTQYF. This chain links TRBV4-3 with TRBJ2-3; TRBD2 aligns across 14 bases. J lost 4 bases, V lost 4 bases, and 4 bases had no gene match. In germline, CDR1 is LGHNA, CDR2 YSLEER. The CDR3 loop spans 16 amino acids.

The J gene is TRBJ2-3, the V gene TRBV27, with 7 bases lining up with TRBD2. From germline, CDR1 is MNHEY and CDR2 SMNVEV (reference sequence). J gave up 4 bases and V 2 bases, and 15 bases lay outside the gene matches. The CDR3 loop spans 18 amino acids. Written as DNA, the CDR3 is TGTGCCAGCAGTTTAGGGGGGGAGCACACTTTGACGGCAGATACGCAGTATTTT. Translation gives CASSLGGEHTLTADTQYF.

This clonotype has only a few counts. The V gene is TRBV10-3, the J gene TRBJ1-5; no reliable D call. Per germline, CDR1 ENHRY and CDR2 SYGVKD. The CDR3 consists of 15 residues. Trimming took off 0 bases at V and 6 bases at J, with 12 bases between the two ends. In DNA, the CDR3 is TGTGCCATCAGTGAGTCGACGGGCTTCGGTCAGCCCCAGCATTTT. Translation: CAISESTGFGQPQHF.

This clonotype was seen many times. The V gene is TRBV15, the J gene TRBJ2-5, with a tentative D call TRBD2 (5 bases). The CDR3 has 15 residues. V lost 0 bases, J lost 5 bases, and 13 bases lay in between. CDR1 is LNHNV and CDR2 is YYDKDF in the germline V gene (reference sequence). DNA of the CDR3: TGTGCCACCAGCAGAGATCCCACCCCGGGGGAGACCCAGTACTTC. Its protein is CATSRDPTPGETQYF.

In its sample, this clonotype was seen many times. The chain recombines TRBV30 with TRBJ2-1; TRBD2 agrees at 10 bases. CDR3 length: 15 residues. Per germline, CDR1 GTSNPN and CDR2 SVGIG (reference sequence). V trimming: 1 base; J trimming: 8 bases; junction bases outside the gene matches: 8. CDR3 protein: CAWSAPGLASHEQFF. The CDR3 DNA reads as TGTGCCTGGAGTGCCCCGGGACTAGCGTCCCATGAGCAGTTCTTC.

In this sample, this clonotype turned up many times. The V and J genes are TRBV20-1 and TRBJ2-3, with D possibly matching TRBD2 (6 bases). The CDR3 length is 17 residues. With 8 bases removed from V and 7 bases from J, the gap between germline ends came to 31 bases. Germline-derived CDR1 and CDR2 are DFQATT and SNEGSKA (reference sequence). For the CDR3, the DNA is TGCAGTAAGACTAGGTTTGAGGGGACTTGGGGTCTTAATACGCAGTATTTT. This gives the protein CSKTRFEGTWGLNTQYF.

This clonotype was picked up a small number of times. The chain recombines TRBV2 with TRBJ2-7; D uncertain. Germline CDR1 is SNHLY and CDR2 is FYNNEI. Trimming pared 10 bases from V and 7 bases from J, leaving 11 bases between. This CDR3 has 10 amino acids. The CDR3 DNA reads as TGTGCCAAAGACCACAATGAGCAGTACTTC. This gives the protein CAKDHNEQYF. The complete variable domain, with remaining parts taken from reference TRBV2 and TRBJ2-7, reads EPEVTQTPSHQVTQMGQEVILRCVPISNHLYFYWYRQILGQKVEFLVSFYNNEISEKSEIFDDQFSVERPDGSNFTLKIRSTKLEDSAMYFCAKDHNEQYFGPGTRLTVT.

Of note for this clonotype: A much larger clone lies one base from this, so it may be a read error. The chain employs TRBV24-1 and TRBJ1-2; D possibly corresponds to TRBD1 (6 bases). The CDR3 extends over 14 amino acids. CDR1 is KGHDR, CDR2 SFDVKD, per germline. CDR3 DNA sequence: TGTGCCACCAGTGATTCAGGACAGTCCTATGGCTGCACCTTC. The encoded protein is CATSDSGQSYGCTF.

The V call is TRBV12-3 or TRBV12-4, the J call TRBJ2-7; 10 nucleotides line up with TRBD2. The DNA end lines up better with TRBJ2-5; the J call may be wrong. The CDR3 covers 15 residues. Here the CDR3 DNA reads TGTGCCAGCAGTTGGATAGCGGGGGGTGTAGAGACCCAGTACTTC. This translates into CASSWIAGGVETQYF.

The chain couples TRBV7-2 to TRBJ1-1; D call uncertain. Trimming removed 1 base at V and 8 bases at J, with 8 bases between. The germline V gene has CDR1 SGHTA and CDR2 FQGNSA. The CDR3 runs 12 residues. CDR3 loop: CTSSLVRLEAFF. For the CDR3, the DNA is TGTACCAGCAGCTTAGTCAGGTTGGAAGCTTTCTTT. The full variable domain, its missing parts supplied by reference TRBV7-2 and TRBJ1-1, is GAGVSQSPSNKVTEKGKDVELRCDPISGHTALYWYRQSLGQGLEFLIYFQGNSAPDKSGLPSDRFSAERTGGSVSTLTIQRTQQEDSAVYLCTSSLVRLEAFFGQGTRLTVV.